This is a list of T cell receptor beta chains from one sample in a study of T cells after yellow fever vaccination. MiXCR, applied by TCRdb to the 5' RACE reads, yields one record per CDR3 protein. The sample carries 60,000 to 85,000 distinct CDR3 sequences, approximately 7% recorded once. The sequences come from CD8+ T cells sorted from PBMCs, collected 5 to 6 days after the first yellow fever vaccination. These receptors all come from a man aged 18-30 years who received the YFV17D yellow fever vaccine. CDR3s include the opening cysteine and the closing phenylalanine or tryptophan. The order of the fields is D gene, V gene, CDR3 length, J gene, clone size, CDR3 protein, CDR3 DNA. The D gene is left open where the match is weak. Clone size is given for some rows only: seen once, a few or many times, or a class if the clone is expanded.

D gene: TRBD1; V gene: TRBV29-1; CDR3 length: 14; J gene: TRBJ1-2; clone size: .; CDR3 protein: CSVTGTGANYGYTF; CDR3 DNA: TGCAGCGTTACCGGGACAGGGGCTAACTATGGCTACACCTTC
D gene: .; V gene: TRBV12-3/TRBV12-4; CDR3 length: 19; J gene: TRBJ2-1; clone size: few; CDR3 protein: CASSLGFRRRGANINEQFF; CDR3 DNA: TGTGCCAGCAGTTTAGGATTTAGGCGGCGAGGTGCGAACATCAATGAGCAGTTCTTC
D gene: TRBD1; V gene: TRBV5-1; CDR3 length: 15; J gene: TRBJ2-7; clone size: .; CDR3 protein: CASSSLPGQGYEQYF; CDR3 DNA: TGCGCCAGCAGCTCGCTACCGGGACAGGGGTACGAGCAGTACTTC
D gene: .; V gene: TRBV4-1; CDR3 length: 15; J gene: TRBJ2-2; clone size: .; CDR3 protein: CASSPTTHTAGELFF; CDR3 DNA: TGCGCCAGCAGCCCGACTACCCATACGGCCGGGGAGCTGTTTTTT
D gene: .; V gene: TRBV7-9; CDR3 length: 15; J gene: TRBJ2-3; clone size: many; CDR3 protein: CASSLYNYRTDTQYF; CDR3 DNA: TGTGCCAGCAGCTTATACAACTACCGCACAGATACGCAGTATTTT
D gene: .; V gene: TRBV10-3; CDR3 length: 13; J gene: TRBJ1-4; clone size: .; CDR3 protein: CAISEGGFEKLFF; CDR3 DNA: TGTGCCATCAGTGAAGGGGGGTTCGAAAAACTGTTTTTT
D gene: .; V gene: TRBV6-1; CDR3 length: 14; J gene: TRBJ1-6; clone size: few; CDR3 protein: CATAGEGGNSPLHF; CDR3 DNA: TGTGCGACCGCGGGGGAGGGTGGGAATTCACCCCTCCACTTT
D gene: .; V gene: TRBV15; CDR3 length: 14; J gene: TRBJ2-7; clone size: few; CDR3 protein: CATSRDRNLAEQYF; CDR3 DNA: TGTGCCACCAGCAGAGACAGGAACCTCGCCGAGCAGTACTTC
D gene: .; V gene: TRBV7-6; CDR3 length: 17; J gene: TRBJ2-2; clone size: many; CDR3 protein: CASSSQGGDPYTGELFF; CDR3 DNA: TGTGCCAGCAGCAGCCAGGGGGGGGACCCCTACACCGGGGAGCTGTTTTTT
D gene: TRBD1; V gene: TRBV5-1; CDR3 length: 15; J gene: TRBJ1-1; clone size: few; CDR3 protein: CASSSTGAVGTEAFF; CDR3 DNA: TGCGCCAGCAGCTCCACAGGGGCTGTGGGCACTGAAGCTTTCTTT
D gene: .; V gene: TRBV30; CDR3 length: 12; J gene: TRBJ2-2; clone size: many; CDR3 protein: CAWNRDNGELFF; CDR3 DNA: TGTGCCTGGAACAGGGACAACGGGGAGCTGTTTTTT
D gene: .; V gene: TRBV7-9; CDR3 length: 15; J gene: TRBJ1-4; clone size: many; CDR3 protein: CASSLAIAGYEKLFF; CDR3 DNA: TGTGCCAGCAGCTTAGCAATTGCAGGATATGAAAAACTGTTTTTT
D gene: TRBD1; V gene: TRBV25-1; CDR3 length: 11; J gene: TRBJ1-1; clone size: .; CDR3 protein: CASRGGREAFF; CDR3 DNA: TGTGCCTCCAGGGGGGGCCGTGAAGCTTTCTTT
D gene: .; V gene: TRBV15; CDR3 length: 17; J gene: TRBJ1-1; clone size: many; CDR3 protein: CATSRTPPGHQNTEAFF; CDR3 DNA: TGTGCCACCAGCAGAACACCTCCGGGACACCAGAACACTGAAGCTTTCTTT
D gene: .; V gene: TRBV7-9; CDR3 length: 14; J gene: TRBJ1-1; clone size: many; CDR3 protein: CASSYRDGLLEAFF; CDR3 DNA: TGTGCCAGCAGCTACAGGGACGGTCTCCTTGAAGCTTTCTTT
D gene: TRBD2; V gene: TRBV12-3/TRBV12-4; CDR3 length: 13; J gene: TRBJ2-2; clone size: many; CDR3 protein: CASTPGGTGELFF; CDR3 DNA: TGTGCCAGCACCCCGGGGGGGACCGGGGAGCTGTTTTTT
D gene: .; V gene: TRBV6-2/TRBV6-3; CDR3 length: 12; J gene: TRBJ2-1; clone size: few; CDR3 protein: CATTWGYNEQFF; CDR3 DNA: TGTGCCACTACTTGGGGCTACAATGAGCAGTTCTTC
D gene: TRBD2; V gene: TRBV15; CDR3 length: 17; J gene: TRBJ2-5; clone size: .; CDR3 protein: CATSRDHQRGFQETQYF; CDR3 DNA: TGTGCCACCAGCAGAGATCACCAGCGGGGGTTCCAAGAGACCCAGTACTTC
D gene: .; V gene: TRBV7-2; CDR3 length: 17; J gene: TRBJ2-2; clone size: many; CDR3 protein: CASSSWGIGAGTGELFF; CDR3 DNA: TGTGCCAGCAGCTCCTGGGGCATTGGGGCGGGCACCGGGGAGCTGTTTTTT
D gene: TRBD1; V gene: TRBV4-3; CDR3 length: 14; J gene: TRBJ1-2; clone size: .; CDR3 protein: CASSQVTGRGGYTF; CDR3 DNA: TGCGCCAGCAGCCAAGTGACAGGGCGGGGTGGCTACACCTTC
D gene: TRBD2; V gene: TRBV6-2/TRBV6-3; CDR3 length: 17; J gene: TRBJ2-3; clone size: .; CDR3 protein: CASIQSPGGLRTDTQYF; CDR3 DNA: TGTGCCAGCATCCAAAGCCCGGGGGGGCTTCGGACAGATACGCAGTATTTT
D gene: .; V gene: TRBV27; CDR3 length: 16; J gene: TRBJ2-2; clone size: few; CDR3 protein: CASSSTFQTNTGELFF; CDR3 DNA: TGTGCCAGCAGTTCGACTTTCCAGACCAACACCGGGGAGCTGTTTTTT